What follows are 15 T cell receptor beta chains derived from one specimen sequenced in a study of T cell changes during pregnancy in multiple sclerosis. Sequencing used immunoSEQ multiplex PCR; TCRdb keeps in-frame clones, though not all of them. The sample includes tens of thousands of clones, about nine tenths of them seen just once. Sequenced material: peripheral blood, taken in the second trimester of pregnancy. The receptor source for this set is a female donor with multiple sclerosis, enrolled in a pregnancy study.

In its sample, this clone was seen once. The chain employs TRBV5-6 and TRBJ2-7; D may be TRBD2 (5 bases). The CDR3 loop spans 14 amino acids. Per germline, CDR1 SGHDT and CDR2 YYEEEE. V shed 2 bases and J shed 3 bases, with 12 bases lying between them. In nucleotides, the CDR3 is TGTGCCAGCAGCTTATTATGGGAGAGCTACGAGCAGTACTTC. Translated: CASSLLWESYEQYF.

The chain combines TRBV4-1 with TRBJ1-4; 9 nucleotides agree with TRBD1. The germline CDR1 and CDR2 sequences are MGHRA and YSYEKL. There are 17 residues in the CDR3. V trimming: 1 base; J trimming: 2 bases; junction bases outside the gene matches: 5. For the CDR3, the DNA is TGCGCCAGCAGCCAAGGACAGGGGGGATCGACTAATGAAAAACTGTTTTTT. Encoded protein: CASSQGQGGSTNEKLFF.

The chain couples TRBV6-5 to TRBJ1-1; 7 bases match TRBD1. J was trimmed by 4 bases and V by 2 bases; bases with no gene match: 7. This CDR3 region has 15 residues. Per germline, CDR1 MNHEY and CDR2 SVGAGI. CDR3 protein: CASSYPRQGVTEAFF. As DNA, the CDR3 is TGTGCCAGCAGTTACCCCCGACAGGGTGTCACTGAAGCTTTCTTT.

V usage is TRBV11-2 and J usage is TRBJ2-5; maybe TRBD1 (5 bases). The CDR3 sequence is 14 residues long. Germline V CDR1 and CDR2: SGHAT, FQNNGV. V gave up 7 bases and J gave up 10 bases, with 22 bases separating them. CDR3 amino acids: CASTPAGRQGDQYF. DNA of the CDR3: TGTGCCAGCACCCCCGCCGGGCGTCAAGGGGACCAGTACTTC. Full variable domain (remainder filled in from reference TRBV11-2 and TRBJ2-5): EAGVAQSPRYKIIEKRQSVAFWCNPISGHATLYWYQQILGQGPKLLIQFQNNGVVDDSQLPKDRFSAERLKGVDSTLKIQPAKLEDSAVYLCASTPAGRQGDQYFGPGTRLLVL.

The rearrangement links TRBV7-9 to TRBJ1-2, with 12 bases fitting TRBD1. After removal of 1 base from V and 2 bases from J, the junction contained 8 bases not matched to a gene. CDR3 length equals 18 residues. Germline values: CDR1 SEHNR, CDR2 FQNEAQ (reference sequence). This CDR3 is CASSLGGQGAALNYGYTF. In DNA, the CDR3 is TGTGCCAGCAGCTTAGGGGGACAGGGGGCTGCCCTAAACTATGGCTACACCTTC. The full variable domain, rest sourced from reference TRBV7-9 and TRBJ1-2, is DTGVSQNPRHKITKRGQNVTFRCDPISEHNRLYWYRQTLGQGPEFLTYFQNEAQLEKSRLLSDRFSAERPKGSFSTLEIQRTEQGDSAMYLCASSLGGQGAALNYGYTFGSGTRLTVV.

This clone was recorded only once. The genes are TRBV19 and TRBJ2-2; D may be TRBD1 (6 bases). V lost 5 bases, J lost 11 bases, and 15 bases lay in between. The CDR3 sequence is 13 residues long. The germline V gene encodes CDR1 LNHDA and CDR2 SQIVND (reference sequence). The CDR3 loop is CASSPEDRLELFF. The CDR3 DNA reads TGTGCCAGTAGTCCCGAAGACAGGTTAGAGCTGTTTTTT.

V usage is TRBV6-5 and J usage is TRBJ1-1, with 7 bases identical to TRBD1. V shed 10 bases, J shed 3 bases, and the junction held 8 bases outside the gene matches. The CDR3 has 13 amino acids. Germline values: CDR1 MNHEY, CDR2 SVGAGI. Here the CDR3 DNA reads TGTGCCACGAAACAGGGGTGGGACACTGAAGCTTTCTTT. Translating it yields CATKQGWDTEAFF.

The V and J genes are TRBV5-3 and TRBJ2-1, with D possibly TRBD2 on 5 matching bases. TRBV5-3 is treated as an ORF (open reading frame) with a function not yet certain. The CDR3 sequence is 17 residues long. The V end was cut by 5 bases, the J end by 4 bases, with 22 bases between. CDR3: CARSQIAGFLAYNEQFF. The CDR3 nucleotides are TGTGCCAGAAGTCAGATCGCGGGCTTCTTAGCTTACAATGAGCAGTTCTTC.

CDR3 sequence: CASSLGNYRGAENGYTF. CDR3 in DNA: TGTGCCAGCAGCTTGGGGAACTACAGGGGCGCAGAGAATGGCTACACCTTC. The genes are TRBV5-4 and TRBJ1-2, with 7 bases lining up with TRBD1. V lost 0 bases, J lost 6 bases, and 14 bases stayed unmatched. Germline V gene sequence: CDR1 SGHNT, CDR2 YYREEE (reference sequence). CDR3 length: 17 amino acids.

This rearrangement joins TRBV11-3 to TRBJ1-2; D perhaps matches TRBD1 (6 bases). This CDR3 contains 16 residues. Germline loops: CDR1 SGHNT, CDR2 YENEEA. V lost 1 base, J lost 5 bases, and 17 bases lay in between. The CDR3 protein is CASSLASDRRLYGYTF. The CDR3 DNA reads as TGTGCCAGCAGCTTAGCTTCGGACAGAAGACTTTATGGCTACACCTTC.

The chain links TRBV6-1 to TRBJ1-1; 7 bases match TRBD1. CDR3 size: 14 residues. Per germline, CDR1 MNHNS and CDR2 SASEGT. With 5 bases clipped from V and 8 bases from J, the junction kept 11 bases outside the gene matches. The CDR3 protein is CASSPLKGTDEAFF. In DNA form, the CDR3 reads TGTGCCAGCAGTCCCCTGAAAGGGACAGACGAAGCTTTCTTT.

The chain combines TRBV18 with TRBJ1-4; the match to TRBD1 covers 9 bases. Germline values: CDR1 KGHSH, CDR2 LQKENI. The CDR3 consists of 17 residues. J was trimmed by 0 bases and V by 3 bases; bases with no gene match: 5. This CDR3 is CASSPVQGATTNEKLFF. Written as DNA, the CDR3 is TGTGCCAGCTCACCGGTACAGGGGGCAACAACTAATGAAAAACTGTTTTTT.

The chain carries TRBV2 and TRBJ2-5; 8 nucleotides agree with TRBD1. The ends lost 8 bases at V and 2 bases at J; junction bases unmatched: 13. The CDR3 length is 16 residues. Per the germline V gene, CDR1 is SNHLY and CDR2 is FYNNEI. CDR3 amino acids: CASRQTGGLSQETQYF. CDR3 nucleotides: TGTGCCAGCCGTCAAACAGGGGGATTGAGTCAAGAGACCCAGTACTTC. The full variable domain, in which reference TRBV2 and TRBJ2-5 provide the parts outside the CDR3, is EPEVTQTPSHQVTQMGQEVILRCVPISNHLYFYWYRQILGQKVEFLVSFYNNEISEKSEIFDDQFSVERPDGSNFTLKIRSTKLEDSAMYFCASRQTGGLSQETQYFGPGTRLLVL.

The chain recombines TRBV5-1 with TRBJ2-1; 8 bases agree with TRBD2. The CDR3 is 16 residues long. V was clipped by 0 bases and J by 1 base; unmatched bases: 3. The germline gives CDR1 SGHRS, CDR2 YFSETQ. The chain's CDR3 is CASSLGGRSSYNEQFF. The CDR3 DNA sequence: TGCGCCAGCAGCTTGGGCGGGAGGTCTTCCTACAATGAGCAGTTCTTC.

The chain carries TRBV19 and TRBJ2-7; 7 positions agree with TRBD1. The CDR3 is made up of 15 amino acids. V was clipped by 6 bases and J by 0 bases; unmatched bases: 8. From germline, CDR1 is LNHDA and CDR2 SQIVND (reference sequence). CDR3 residues: CASRRSGTDSYEQYF. CDR3 DNA sequence: TGTGCCAGTAGACGCTCCGGGACAGACTCCTACGAGCAGTACTTC.